This T cell receptor (beta chain) was sequenced for a study of memory CD4+ T cells and cytomegalovirus serostatus. Looking at the study overall: Donors were healthy Belgian adults, several CMV seropositive and some 24 seronegative.

Single viable CD3+CD4+CD8-CD45RO+ cells were sorted as the memory CD4+ T cells. Donors' CMV status reflects serum IgG against pp150, pp28, p38, p52. On this clone: Its antigen is unknown.

Study results and limitations: Suggested: most of the CMV-linked TCR signature lies in CD4+ memory cells.

The CDR3 spans 14 residues. Germline CDR1 SGHVS, CDR2 FNYEAQ. J gave up 6 bases and V 4 bases, and 9 bases lay outside the gene matches. As processed by the authors: Out-of-frame sequences were removed, leaving about 2.2 million distinct TCRbeta sequences. Only in-frame clones appear in the TCRdb table, and some are missing; sequencing was by immunoSEQ multiplex PCR. V and J calls and clone size are copied from that table; D and trimming were computed from the DNA. The sample records about 73,000 clones, around 78% being singletons. The chain couples TRBV7-6 to TRBJ2-7; TRBD2 aligns across 7 bases. The sequenced sample consisted of memory CD4+ T cells from blood. The TCR originated in an adult in good health and CMV-seropositive. CDR3 loop: CASSSRTRGSEQYF. The CDR3 DNA follows: TGTGCCAGCAGCTCCCGGACTAGAGGAAGCGAGCAGTACTTC. The full variable domain, rest sourced from reference TRBV7-6 and TRBJ2-7, is GAGVSQSPRYKVTKRGQDVALRCDPISGHVSLYWYRQALGQGPEFLTYFNYEAQQDKSGLPNDRFSAERPEGSISTLTIQRTEQRDSAMYRCASSSRTRGSEQYFGPGTRLTVT.